This entry is about one T cell receptor beta chain. Its antigen is as yet unknown. The naive CD8 population came from CD45RO-negative cells selected for CCR7, without terminally differentiated effector memory CD45RA+ cells. The data were produced by immunoSEQ multiplex PCR, yet TCRdb's version contains in-frame clones alone and is incomplete. The repertoire holds about 2 million clones, about 95% seen once, with 0.95% to 1.5% in the top ten. The data derive from a study of shared clonotypes between healthy human individuals. Study overall: Participating donors consisted of a couple of women and a few men aged 18 to 49.

CDR3 size: 16 residues. The V end was cut by 2 bases, the J end by 3 bases, with 16 bases between. CDR1 and CDR2 from the germline V gene are LGHNA and YSLEER. Points from the study as a whole: A reduction in generation probabilities was seen for non-shared clonotypes relative to those shared by all four donors. For naive CD4 cells, roughly 5% of clonotypes were shared across a handful of donors.

Material for sequencing was naive CD8+ T cells sorted from blood. The sequence was obtained from a man between 18 and 35 years old in good health. The rearrangement uses TRBV4-3 and TRBJ1-1, with D perhaps matching TRBD1 (6 bases). The CDR3 spells CASSQPTDSLHTEAFF. Here the CDR3 DNA reads TGCGCCAGCAGCCAACCTACGGACAGCCTACACACTGAAGCTTTCTTT.